The 24 T cell receptor beta chains below were found in one sample sequenced in a study of shared clonotypes between healthy human individuals. The method was immunoSEQ multiplex PCR; TCRdb's version includes in-frame clones alone and lacks a portion of them. The sample contains 490,000 or so clones, 70% to 80% of which appear only once. The sequencing input was PBMCs. The receptors shown here come from a woman in her 40s in good health. Some clones in this sample may be carry-over from other donors' samples.

This clone was detected ten times or more. The chain has TRBV7-3 and TRBJ2-6; D remains ambiguous. This CDR3 has 15 residues. V gave up 5 bases and J gave up 0 bases, with 8 bases separating them. Germline assignment: CDR1 SGHTA and CDR2 FQGTGA. In DNA form, the CDR3 reads TGTGCCAGCAGCCCCACCAGCTCTGGGGCCAACGTCCTGACTTTC. This sequence encodes CASSPTSSGANVLTF.

This clone has more than one count but fewer than ten. The V call is TRBV18, the J call TRBJ1-1; 8 nucleotides line up with TRBD1. Germline values: CDR1 KGHSH, CDR2 LQKENI. The junction had 8 bases not matched to a gene; V was cut back by 1 base and J by 4 bases. This CDR3 has 16 amino acids. CDR3 sequence (DNA): TGTGCCAGCTCACCACTATGGGTCACAGGGGGCACTGAAGCTTTCTTT. This translates into CASSPLWVTGGTEAFF.

This clone was counted many times. The chain links TRBV30 to TRBJ1-1, with unresolved D. V was clipped by 3 bases and J by 1 base, with 9 bases between them. CDR3 size: 13 residues. Germline lookup yields CDR1 GTSNPN and CDR2 SVGIG (reference sequence). CDR3 bases: TGTGCCTGGAGAAGGACGGGGAACACTGAAGCTTTCTTT. Translating it yields CAWRRTGNTEAFF.

The genes are TRBV30 and TRBJ1-4; possible D gene TRBD1, 6 bases. V lost 2 bases and J lost 8, with 12 bases in between. The CDR3 runs 13 residues. From germline, CDR1 is GTSNPN and CDR2 SVGIG (reference sequence). The CDR3 region is CAWSTGFGEKLFF. In DNA, the CDR3 is TGTGCCTGGAGTACAGGGTTTGGGGAAAAACTGTTTTTT.

Of note for this clone: The sample has other DNA sequences that encode this CDR3 too. The rearrangement uses TRBV5-1 and TRBJ2-7; 10 positions match TRBD2. The V segment lost 0 bases and the J segment 1 base; nucleotides outside the gene matches: 1. This CDR3 has 15 amino acids. The germline gives CDR1 SGHRS, CDR2 YFSETQ. CDR3 DNA sequence: TGCGCCAGCAGCTTGGGGACTAGCGGATCCTACGAGCAGTACTTC. Its protein product is CASSLGTSGSYEQYF.

The chain has TRBV5-1 and TRBJ1-2; 7 nucleotides match TRBD1. The J segment lost 0 bases and the V segment lost 1 base, leaving 3 bases of the junction unmatched. The CDR3 totals 15 residues. Germline CDR1 reads SGHRS; CDR2 reads YFSETQ. CDR3 amino acids: CASSLWTGTNYGYTF. The CDR3 DNA is TGCGCCAGCAGCTTGTGGACAGGTACTAACTATGGCTACACCTTC.

Only a few counts were recorded for this clone. This may be a read error, as it is one base from a much larger clone. The chain is built from TRBV5-5 and TRBJ2-7, with D perhaps given as TRBD1 or TRBD2 (5 bases each). Germline V CDR1 and CDR2: SGHKS, YYEKEE (reference sequence). Deletions cut 0 bases from V and 3 bases from J, with 7 bases between. CDR3 length equals 13 residues. The CDR3 DNA reads TGTGCCAGCAGCTTGGGGGGGATCTACGAGCAGTACTTC. Protein: CASSLGGIYEQYF.

This clone was seen repeatedly, ten times or more. V is TRBV5-1 and J is TRBJ2-1; no firm D call. Germline V gene data show CDR1 as SGHRS and CDR2 as YFSETQ. This CDR3 is built from 15 residues. Trimming stripped 1 base from V and 8 bases from J, with 16 bases between. CDR3 bases: TGCGCCAGCAGCTTGTTGTCCGGAGTTGGGGATGAGCAGTTCTTC. This gives the protein CASSLLSGVGDEQFF.

The chain is built from TRBV7-9 and TRBJ1-1, with 7 bases identical to TRBD1. Looked up from germline, CDR1 is SEHNR and CDR2 is FQNEAQ (reference sequence). Unmatched junction bases numbered 4, after V lost 0 bases and J lost 9 bases. The CDR3 runs 13 residues. CDR3 region: CASSLAATGKAFF. The CDR3 coding sequence is TGTGCCAGCAGCTTAGCTGCGACAGGGAAAGCTTTCTTT.

The chain recombines TRBV5-8 with TRBJ2-7; D tentatively fits TRBD1 or TRBD2 (5 bases each). Trimming cost V 4 bases and J 4 bases, with 15 bases left between them. CDR1 and CDR2 from the germline V gene are SGHTS and YDEGEE. The CDR3 is made up of 14 amino acids. CDR3 sequence reads: CASSPPGATYEQYF. In DNA, the CDR3 is TGTGCCAGCAGCCCTCCCGGGGCTACTTACGAGCAGTACTTC.

A single count supports this clone. This sample also contains other DNA sequences that code for the same CDR3. The V call is TRBV18, the J call TRBJ1-2; D is ambiguous. CDR1 and CDR2 from the germline V gene are KGHSH and LQKENI. The CDR3 runs 13 residues. V shed 3 bases and J shed 3 bases, with 8 bases lying between them. The CDR3 is CASSPGGDYGYTF. CDR3 bases: TGTGCCAGCTCACCGGGAGGCGACTATGGCTACACCTTC.

This chain uses TRBV7-8 with TRBJ2-7; TRBD2 agrees at 13 bases. With 4 bases clipped from V and 9 bases from J, the junction kept 12 bases outside the gene matches. Per the germline V gene, CDR1 is SGHVS and CDR2 is FQNEAQ. The CDR3 contains 16 residues. CDR3: CASSYSTGTSGVGQYF. The CDR3 bases are TGTGCCAGCAGCTACTCCACCGGGACTAGCGGGGTGGGGCAGTACTTC.

Of note for this clone: Distinct nucleotide sequences in the sample also encode this CDR3. The genes are TRBV9 and TRBJ2-5; 11 positions match TRBD2. Trimming at V came to 0 bases and at J to 5 bases, leaving 3 bases not matched to a gene. In germline, CDR1 is SGDLS, CDR2 YYNGEE. The CDR3 totals 15 residues. The CDR3 DNA is TGTGCCAGCAGCGTAGGGCTAGCGGGAGGTGAGACCCAGTACTTC. Protein product: CASSVGLAGGETQYF.

This clone was seen once. The chain recombines TRBV6-1 with TRBJ2-7; D call uncertain. This CDR3 has 13 residues. The V end lost 10 bases, the J end lost 5 bases, and 18 bases lay between the germline ends. CDR1 MNHNS and CDR2 SASEGT come from the germline V gene. The CDR3 sequence: CATLSGLLNEQYF. The CDR3 region has the DNA TGTGCCACCCTCAGTGGCCTCCTGAACGAGCAGTACTTC.

CDR3 protein: CATSSPGGSHEQYF. Here the CDR3 DNA reads TGTGCCACCAGCAGTCCCGGCGGGTCCCACGAGCAGTACTTC. V is TRBV15 and J is TRBJ2-7; a possible D gene is TRBD2 (5 bases). V lost 3 bases and J lost 5, with 14 bases in between. The length of the CDR3 is 14 residues. Per the germline V gene, CDR1 is LNHNV and CDR2 is YYDKDF (reference sequence).

Only one count was recorded for this clone. This sequence joins TRBV5-1 and TRBJ1-4; tentative D call: TRBD1 (6 bases). The CDR3 has 17 residues. Germline CDR1 is SGHRS and CDR2 is YFSETQ. V was pared by 0 bases and J by 5 bases, with 17 bases between. CDR3 sequence reads: CASSLVGGRQGNEKLFF. CDR3 coding DNA: TGCGCCAGCAGCTTGGTAGGGGGGAGACAAGGCAATGAAAAACTGTTTTTT.

The chain is built from TRBV7-6 and TRBJ2-2, with 9 bases fitting TRBD1. Germline lookup yields CDR1 SGHVS and CDR2 FNYEAQ. The CDR3 spans 18 residues. After removal of 1 base from V and 6 bases from J, the junction contained 12 bases not matched to a gene. The CDR3 region has the DNA TGTGCCAGCAGCTTAGTTCCCAGGGACAGGGTTGTGGCCGGGGAGCTGTTTTTT. This sequence encodes CASSLVPRDRVVAGELFF. Looking up the rest from reference TRBV7-6 and TRBJ2-2 gives the full variable domain: GAGVSQSPRYKVTKRGQDVALRCDPISGHVSLYWYRQALGQGPEFLTYFNYEAQQDKSGLPNDRFSAERPEGSISTLTIQRTEQRDSAMYRCASSLVPRDRVVAGELFFGEGSRLTVL.

V is TRBV13 and J is TRBJ2-1, with D possibly matching TRBD2 (6 bases). CDR1 is PRHDT and CDR2 is FYEKMQ in the germline V gene (reference sequence). CDR3 size: 16 residues. V was pared by 6 bases and J by 0 bases, with 15 bases between. CDR3 bases: TGTGCCAGCAGATCCAGCGGGTCGAGCTCCTACAATGAGCAGTTCTTC. Protein sequence: CASRSSGSSSYNEQFF.

This clone was observed many times. This chain connects TRBV12-5 to TRBJ2-2; 8 bases fit TRBD1. J lost 1 base, V lost 1 base, and 2 bases had no gene match. Germline lookup yields CDR1 LGHNT and CDR2 FRNRAP. The CDR3 runs to 16 residues. The CDR3 here is CASGLGTGKNTGELFF. The CDR3 DNA follows: TGTGCTAGTGGTTTGGGGACAGGGAAGAACACCGGGGAGCTGTTTTTT.

The CDR3 is CATSRDGTRSNYGYTF. CDR3 sequence (DNA): TGTGCCACCAGCAGAGATGGAACACGGTCTAACTATGGCTACACCTTC. V is TRBV15 and J is TRBJ1-2; D remains unclear. The V and J ends lost 0 bases and 0 bases respectively, with 11 bases between them. This CDR3 spans 16 amino acids. Germline CDR1 and CDR2: LNHNV and YYDKDF (reference sequence).

This clone showed up just once. The genes are TRBV6-6 and TRBJ2-2; D is unresolved. This CDR3 is 14 amino acids long. CDR1 is MNHNY, CDR2 SVGAGI, per germline (reference sequence). The V gene lost 7 bases and the J gene lost 1 base, with 10 bases spanning the gap. This CDR3 is CASTNNENTGELFF. The CDR3 nucleotides read TGTGCCAGCACCAACAACGAGAACACCGGGGAGCTGTTTTTT.

This chain uses TRBV7-8 with TRBJ2-7, with 7 nucleotides matching TRBD2. The CDR3 length is 16 residues. Germline values: CDR1 SGHVS, CDR2 FQNEAQ. J was trimmed by 0 bases and V by 6 bases; bases with no gene match: 11. The CDR3 region is CASRKVGRESSYEQYF. CDR3 nucleotides: TGTGCCAGCAGGAAGGTCGGGCGGGAGAGCTCCTACGAGCAGTACTTC.

This chain joins TRBV5-1 and TRBJ2-7, with 14 bases identical to TRBD2. Trimming at V came to 4 bases and at J to 7 bases, leaving 10 bases not matched to a gene. Germline V gene lookup returns CDR1 SGHRS and CDR2 YFSETQ. This CDR3 region has 16 residues. In DNA form, the CDR3 reads TGCGCCAGCAGCAGGGGACTAGCGGGAGATAAGGGGGAGCAGTACTTC. This encodes CASSRGLAGDKGEQYF.

This chain joins TRBV4-1 and TRBJ2-5; D may correspond to TRBD1 or TRBD2 (6 bases each). Germline V CDR1 and CDR2: MGHRA, YSYEKL. This CDR3 region has 17 residues. Between the trimmed V and J ends, which lost 4 bases and 2 bases, there was a span of 20 bases. CDR3 DNA sequence: TGCGCCAGCAGCCTCCCGGGGGCCCGGGGCAAACAAGAGACCCAGTACTTC. Translation gives CASSLPGARGKQETQYF.